This T cell receptor (beta chain) was observed in a study of T cell responses to AZD1222 COVID-19 vaccine. The study, taken as a whole, reports: Of spike-specific TCRs, nearly half reportedly target regions left unmutated in variants.

The table came from immunoSEQ multiplex PCR; TCRdb's copy has only in-frame clones and leaves some out. The table shows roughly 55,000 clones, with 89% occurring only once. As concerns this clone: The antigen is unknown.

The CDR3 totals 14 residues. Germline assignment: CDR1 KGHDR and CDR2 SFDVKD. Trimming took 4 bases from V and 4 from J, leaving 12 bases between them. The rearrangement uses TRBV24-1 and TRBJ2-5; a possible D gene is TRBD2 (6 bases). The sequenced sample was peripheral blood, obtained on day 0 of AZD1222 vaccination. The receptor's source is an adult in good health. CDR3 sequence (DNA): TGTGCCACCAGTGAACCCGGGACTGGAGAGACCCAGTACTTC. As protein: CATSEPGTGETQYF.